Below are 20 T cell receptor beta chains sequenced from a single sample in a study of OX40 agonist ivuxolimab in advanced cancers. Sequencing used immunoSEQ multiplex PCR; TCRdb keeps in-frame clones, though not all of them. Altogether approximately 30,000 clones are present, 65% to 90% being singletons, with the ten largest covering roughly 31%. The sequencing here drew on CD4+ or CD8+ T cells sorted from blood, taken in a trial of the OX40 agonist ivuxolimab. These receptors originate from an adult with an advanced solid tumor such as melanoma, head and neck, liver or kidney cancer.

The chain uses TRBV6-6 and TRBJ2-3, with 12 positions matching TRBD2. Per germline, CDR1 MNHNY and CDR2 SVGAGI (reference sequence). Unmatched junction bases numbered 8, after V lost 4 bases and J lost 6 bases. The CDR3 is 16 residues long. The CDR3 nucleotides are TGTGCCAGCAGTTCCCCGACTAGCGGGAGTATGGATACGCAGTATTTT. Translated: CASSSPTSGSMDTQYF.

The rearrangement joins TRBV9 to TRBJ1-2; a weak D match, TRBD1 (6 bases). The CDR3 length is 15 residues. Germline assignment: CDR1 SGDLS and CDR2 YYNGEE. V lost 4 bases and J 2 bases, leaving 15 bases between the germline ends. The CDR3 reads CASSPGGAGNYGYTF. CDR3 sequence (DNA): TGTGCCAGCAGCCCCGGGGGGGCGGGGAACTATGGCTACACCTTC.

The CDR3 sequence is CASSLDGGRGYTF. In DNA form, the CDR3 reads TGTGCCAGCAGTTTGGACGGGGGACGTGGCTACACCTTC. The V and J genes are TRBV27 and TRBJ1-2; tentatively, D is TRBD1 (5 bases). Germline lookup yields CDR1 MNHEY and CDR2 SMNVEV (reference sequence). The V gene lost 3 bases and the J gene lost 7 bases, with 12 bases spanning the gap. This CDR3 spans 13 amino acids.

As for this clone: No conserved phenylalanine or tryptophan ends this CDR3, so it is likely a read error. The CDR3 coding sequence is TGTGCCAGCAGTGAATTGGACTCCGCTTCTAATGACAAACTGTTTTCC. Translation gives CASSELDSASNDKLFS. The chain links TRBV2 to TRBJ1-4, with D uncertain. Germline assignment: CDR1 SNHLY and CDR2 FYNNEI. There are 16 residues in the CDR3.

The V call is TRBV7-9, the J call TRBJ2-3, with a possible D match to TRBD1 (6 bases). V was cut by 6 bases and J by 0 bases, with 13 bases left in between. The CDR3 sequence is 15 residues long. Germline V gene data show CDR1 as SEHNR and CDR2 as FQNEAQ (reference sequence). As DNA, the CDR3 is TGTGCCAGCAGACCCAGGACAGCTAGCACAGATACGCAGTATTTT. Its protein is CASRPRTASTDTQYF.

J is TRBJ1-2 and V is TRBV4-3, with TRBD1 as a possible D gene (5 bases). The ends were cut back, 0 bases at V and 4 bases at J, with 15 bases in the middle. The germline V gene encodes CDR1 LGHNA and CDR2 YSLEER. CDR3 length: 16 residues. CDR3 loop: CASSQDSVGGVYGYTF. The DNA for the CDR3 is TGCGCCAGCAGCCAAGATAGCGTCGGAGGGGTCTATGGCTACACCTTC.

The rearrangement uses TRBV28 and TRBJ2-7; D is ambiguous. The CDR3 covers 13 residues. Trimming stripped 5 bases from V and 3 bases from J, with 11 bases between. Germline V CDR1 and CDR2: MDHEN, SYDVKM. CDR3 amino acids: CASSTAPSYEQYF. The CDR3 nucleotides read TGTGCCAGCAGTACCGCCCCGAGCTACGAGCAGTACTTC.

This clone was observed once. The rearrangement links TRBV7-2 to TRBJ2-7; TRBD1 might be the D (5 bases). The CDR3 totals 13 residues. Trimming shortened V by 2 bases and J by 4 bases, and 9 bases separated the two germline ends. CDR1 and CDR2 from the germline V gene are SGHTA and FQGNSA. The CDR3 spells CASSLTRVYEQYF. The DNA of the CDR3 is TGTGCCAGCAGCTTAACCAGGGTGTACGAGCAGTACTTC.

This clone appeared a single time. The chain joins TRBV28 to TRBJ1-4; D is perhaps TRBD1 (6 bases). The CDR3 is 15 amino acids. Germline CDR1 is MDHEN and CDR2 is SYDVKM. Trimming removed 4 bases at V and 7 bases at J, with 16 bases between. CDR3 protein: CASSSRGREGEKLFF. The CDR3 coding sequence is TGTGCCAGCAGTTCCAGGGGCAGGGAGGGTGAAAAACTGTTTTTT. Using reference TRBV28 and TRBJ1-4 for the parts outside the CDR3, the full variable domain is DVKVTQSSRYLVKRTGEKVFLECVQDMDHENMFWYRQDPGLGLRLIYFSYDVKMKEKGDIPEGYSVSREKKERFSLILESASTNQTSMYLCASSSRGREGEKLFFGSGTQLSVL.

CDR3 bases: TGTGCCAGCAGCCAATCGGGGACCGCTAACTATGGCTACACCTTC. Its translation: CASSQSGTANYGYTF. This chain links TRBV16 with TRBJ1-2, with D perhaps matching TRBD1 (5 bases). From germline, CDR1 is KGHSY and CDR2 FQNENV. The CDR3 sequence is 15 residues long. Deletions cut 0 bases from V and 0 bases from J, with 8 bases between.

The V gene is TRBV6-6, the J gene TRBJ1-1; no clear D. The CDR3 consists of 12 residues. The germline V and J ends were trimmed by 8 bases and 0 bases, with 7 bases remaining between them. CDR1 and CDR2 from the germline V gene are MNHNY and SVGAGI (reference sequence). This chain's CDR3 is CASGVMNTEAFF. The CDR3 region has the DNA TGTGCCAGCGGGGTTATGAACACTGAAGCTTTCTTT.

The V and J genes are TRBV11-2 and TRBJ1-4; D perhaps matches TRBD1 (6 bases). CDR1 and CDR2 (germline): SGHAT, FQNNGV. The germline V and J ends were trimmed by 5 bases and 5 bases, with 15 bases remaining between them. The CDR3 consists of 15 residues. The CDR3 is CASSGGTRVNEKLFF. The CDR3 DNA sequence: TGTGCCAGCAGCGGAGGGACAAGGGTGAATGAAAAACTGTTTTTT.

The V and J genes are TRBV28 and TRBJ1-2, with 8 positions matching TRBD1. The length of the CDR3 is 15 residues. Germline-derived CDR1 and CDR2 are MDHEN and SYDVKM. The ends lost 4 bases at V and 0 bases at J; junction bases unmatched: 4. In DNA form, the CDR3 reads TGTGCCAGCAGTTCGTCAGGGGGCCCTAACTATGGCTACACCTTC. Amino acid sequence: CASSSSGGPNYGYTF.

This clone was seen more than once but under ten times. CDR3 loop: CATRTDSSYNEQFF. The CDR3 coding sequence is TGTGCCACCCGGACAGATAGCTCCTACAATGAGCAGTTCTTC. The chain recombines TRBV28 with TRBJ2-1; D may be TRBD1 (6 bases). This CDR3 spans 14 amino acids. CDR1 is MDHEN and CDR2 is SYDVKM in the germline V gene. Trimming removed 10 bases from V and 0 bases from J, with 13 bases in between.

The chain employs TRBV6-5 and TRBJ1-5, with a possible D match to TRBD1 (5 bases). V was pared by 5 bases and J by 3 bases, with 11 bases between. This CDR3 comprises 14 residues. Germline CDR1 is MNHEY and CDR2 is SVGAGI. The CDR3 loop reads CASSQGRNNQPQHF. The CDR3, as DNA: TGTGCCAGCAGTCAGGGACGGAACAATCAGCCCCAGCATTTT.

The chain joins TRBV11-2 to TRBJ1-2; maybe TRBD1 (6 bases). Trimming stripped 1 base from V and 5 bases from J, with 14 bases between. Germline CDR1 SGHAT, CDR2 FQNNGV. The CDR3 totals 15 residues. As DNA, the CDR3 is TGTGCCAGCAGCTTAGGAACCGGGACACCGTATGGCTACACCTTC. It codes for CASSLGTGTPYGYTF.

The chain carries TRBV5-1 and TRBJ2-5; 12 bases are a match to TRBD2. The DNA end favors TRBJ2-7, so the J call may be wrong. The CDR3 runs 14 residues. Germline CDR1 SGHRS, CDR2 YFSETQ. The CDR3 DNA follows: TGCGCCAGCAGGGGGACTAGCGGGCCCTACGAGCAGTACTTC. Its translation: CASRGTSGPYEQYF.

This clone is a singleton in its sample. The V call is TRBV6-5, the J call TRBJ1-1; tentative D call: TRBD1 (6 bases). V lost 4 bases, J lost 1 base, and 13 bases lay in between. In germline, CDR1 is MNHEY, CDR2 SVGAGI. The length of the CDR3 is 15 residues. This chain's CDR3 is CASSSSRGGNTEAFF. The CDR3 DNA is TGTGCCAGCAGTTCTTCAAGGGGGGGGAACACTGAAGCTTTCTTT.

The DNA for the CDR3 is TGCGCCAGCAGCTTGGTCCCTTCCTACGAGCAGTACTTC. Translated, it gives CASSLVPSYEQYF. The chain carries TRBV5-1 and TRBJ2-7, with D unclear. The V and J ends lost 0 bases and 1 base respectively, with 5 bases between them. CDR1 is SGHRS, CDR2 YFSETQ, per germline. This CDR3 is 13 amino acids long. The variable domain in full, completed from reference TRBV5-1 and TRBJ2-7, reads KAGVTQTPRYLIKTRGQQVTLSCSPISGHRSVSWYQQTPGQGLQFLFEYFSETQRNKGNFPGRFSGRQFSNSRSEMNVSTLELGDSALYLCASSLVPSYEQYFGPGTRLTVT.

The V call is TRBV9, the J call TRBJ2-1; no definite D call. The CDR3 totals 11 residues. Trimming pared 6 bases from V and 10 bases from J, leaving 11 bases between. Germline V CDR1 and CDR2: SGDLS, YYNGEE. In DNA, the CDR3 is TGTGCCAGCACCTCAGGCCCCGAGCAGTTCTTC. This gives the protein CASTSGPEQFF. The variable domain in full, with the rest retrieved from reference TRBV9 and TRBJ2-1, is DSGVTQTPKHLITATGQRVTLRCSPRSGDLSVYWYQQSLDQGLQFLIQYYNGEERAKGNILERFSAQQFPDLHSELNLSSLELGDSALYFCASTSGPEQFFGPGTRLTVL.